Sequencing of this T cell receptor (beta chain) was carried out in a study of shared clonotypes between healthy human individuals. The trim removed 2 bases at V and 7 bases at J, leaving 7 bases unmatched. This CDR3 region has 14 residues. Germline V gives CDR1 MNHNY, CDR2 SVGAGI (reference sequence). The table came from immunoSEQ multiplex PCR; TCRdb's copy has only in-frame clones and leaves some out. Found here are over a million clones, more than 75% of them singletons; the top ten hold roughly 0.61%. The sequencing sample was made of memory CD4+ T cells from PBMCs. Subset of the sample: CD45RA-negative fraction. The sequence derives from a man aged 18 to 30 in good health. Some clones in this sample may be carry-over from other donors' samples. The rearrangement uses TRBV6-6 and TRBJ1-1; 7 bases are shared with TRBD1. CDR3 loop: CASSYSRDSREAFF. In nucleotides, the CDR3 is TGTGCCAGCAGTTACAGCCGGGACAGCCGTGAAGCTTTCTTT.